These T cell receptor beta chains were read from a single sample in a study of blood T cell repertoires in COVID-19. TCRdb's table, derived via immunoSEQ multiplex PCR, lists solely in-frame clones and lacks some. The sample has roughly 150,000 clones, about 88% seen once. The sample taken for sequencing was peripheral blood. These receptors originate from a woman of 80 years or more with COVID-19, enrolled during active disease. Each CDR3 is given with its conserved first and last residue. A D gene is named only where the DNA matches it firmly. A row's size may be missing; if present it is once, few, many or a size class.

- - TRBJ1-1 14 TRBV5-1 TGCGCCAGCAGCTTGCGCGGGGAGGCCACTGAAGCTTTCTTT CASSLRGEATEAFF
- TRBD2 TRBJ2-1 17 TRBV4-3 TGCGCCAGCAGCCAAGACTTACCTAGCGGGAGAAGGAATGAGCAGTTCTTC CASSQDLPSGRRNEQFF
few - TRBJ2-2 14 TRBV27 TGTGCCAGCAGGGGCAGGGGTAACACCGGGGAGCTGTTTTTT CASRGRGNTGELFF
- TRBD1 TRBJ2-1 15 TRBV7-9 TGTGCCAGCAGCCAAGGGACAGGGGACATCTATGAGCAGTTCTTC CASSQGTGDIYEQFF
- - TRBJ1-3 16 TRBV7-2 TGTGCCAGCAGCCAAACTATGGCAGACTCTGGAAACACCATATATTTT CASSQTMADSGNTIYF
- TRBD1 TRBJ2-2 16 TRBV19 TGTGCCAGTAGTAGTGGGACAGGAGAATATTACGGGGAGCTGTTTTTT CASSSGTGEYYGELFF
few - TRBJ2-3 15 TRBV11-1 TGTGCCAGCAGCCTGACAGGCGCAAGCACAGATACGCAGTATTTT CASSLTGASTDTQYF
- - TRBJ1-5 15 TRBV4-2 TGTGCCAGCAGCCACGGCAGCGGGGTTGGCCAGCCCCAGCATTTT CASSHGSGVGQPQHF
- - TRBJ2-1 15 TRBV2 TGTGCCAGCAGTGACGTGAGGGCCAAATCGGATGAGCAGTTCTTC CASSDVRAKSDEQFF
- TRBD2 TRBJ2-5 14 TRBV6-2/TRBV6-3 TGTGCCAGCAGTTCCCCTAGCGGAGAAGAGACCCAGTACTTC CASSSPSGEETQYF
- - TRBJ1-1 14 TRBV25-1 TGTGCCAGCAGTGGCCGGGGGGGAGGCACTGAAGCTTTCTTT CASSGRGGGTEAFF
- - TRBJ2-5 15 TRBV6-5 TGTGCCAGCAGTTACGGGGGAGGCTTGGTAGAGACCCAGTACTTC CASSYGGGLVETQYF
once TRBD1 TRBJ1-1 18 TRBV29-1 TGCAGCGTTGAAGATTTCAGGTCCACGGAGACAGGGGGGTTCGAAGCTTTCTTT CSVEDFRSTETGGFEAFF
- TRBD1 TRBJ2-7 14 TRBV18 TGTGCCAGCTCCTCCGGACAGGGGGCCTACGAGCAGTACTTC CASSSGQGAYEQYF
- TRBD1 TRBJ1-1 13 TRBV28 TGTGCCAGCAGTACGGGACAGGGAGCAGAAGCTTTCTTT CASSTGQGAEAFF
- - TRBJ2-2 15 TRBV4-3 TGCGCCAGCAGCCAAAACTTCAGGGAGGTCGGGGAGCTGTTTTTT CASSQNFREVGELFF
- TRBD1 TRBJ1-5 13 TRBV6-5 TGTGCCAGCAGGTCGACAGGGAAAAAGCCCCAGCATTTT CASRSTGKKPQHF
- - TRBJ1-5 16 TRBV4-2 TGTGCCAGCAGCCAAGAGGGAGGGTCATACAATCAGCCCCAGCATTTT CASSQEGGSYNQPQHF
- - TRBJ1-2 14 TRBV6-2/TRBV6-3 TGTGCCAGCAGTCCCCGGGTCTCGTGGAATGGCTACACCTTC CASSPRVSWNGYTF
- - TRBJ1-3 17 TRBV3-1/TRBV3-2 TGTGCCAGCAGCCAAGATTTGGTAGGGGCTACTGGAAACACCATATATTTT CASSQDLVGATGNTIYF
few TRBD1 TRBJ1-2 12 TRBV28 TGTGCCGCCACAGGGGTTAACTATGGCTACACCTTC CAATGVNYGYTF
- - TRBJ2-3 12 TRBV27 TGTGCCAGCAGTAGAGGCACAGATACGCAGTATTTT CASSRGTDTQYF
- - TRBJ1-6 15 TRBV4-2 TGTGCCAGCAGCCAAGAGAGACAGACAAATTCACCCCTCCACTTT CASSQERQTNSPLHF
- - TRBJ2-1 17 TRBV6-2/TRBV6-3 TGTGCCAGCAGTTACCTCCCGGGGTTGGTTACGAACAATGAGCAGTTCTTC CASSYLPGLVTNNEQFF
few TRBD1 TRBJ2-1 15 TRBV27 TGTGCCAGCAGTCTGACCCGGGACAGCTACAATGAGCAGTTCTTC CASSLTRDSYNEQFF
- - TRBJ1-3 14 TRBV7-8 TGTGCCAGCGCCCTTCGAGATTCTGGAAACACCATATATTTT CASALRDSGNTIYF
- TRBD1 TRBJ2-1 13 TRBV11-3 TGTGCCAGCAGCCACCCGACAGGGGGTGGGCAGTTCTTC CASSHPTGGGQFF
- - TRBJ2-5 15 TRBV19 TGTGCCAGTAGTGGGGCCGCGGGGCTCAGCGAGACCCAGTACTTC CASSGAAGLSETQYF
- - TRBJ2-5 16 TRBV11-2 TGTGCCAGCAGCTTTGGGGCGACGACAGCCCAAGAGACCCAGTACTTC CASSFGATTAQETQYF
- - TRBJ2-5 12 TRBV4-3 TGCGCCAGCAGTGCACTAGGGGGGACCCAGTACTTC CASSALGGTQYF
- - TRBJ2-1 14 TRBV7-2 TGTGCCAGCAGCTTAGCCCCAGGAGGCTATGAGCAGTTCTTC CASSLAPGGYEQFF
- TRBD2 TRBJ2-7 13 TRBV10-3 TGTGCCAGCCGGCGGGAGGAGGGCGGCGAGCAGTACTTC CASRREEGGEQYF
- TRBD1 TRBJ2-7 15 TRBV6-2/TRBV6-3 TGTGCCAGCAGTTACTCCGGGACAGGGTCCTACGAGCAGTACTTC CASSYSGTGSYEQYF
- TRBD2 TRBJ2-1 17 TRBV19 TGTGCCAGTACCTCCAGTAGCGGGATGGGATCCTACAATGAGCAGTTCTTC CASTSSSGMGSYNEQFF
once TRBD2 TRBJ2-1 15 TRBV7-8 TGTGCCAGCAGCCCCTACCGCGGGAGGAAGAATGAGCAGTTCTTC CASSPYRGRKNEQFF
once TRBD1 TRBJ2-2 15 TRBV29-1 TGCAGCGTATCAACCGGGACAGGGGGAGGCGGGGAGCTGTTTTTT CSVSTGTGGGGELFF
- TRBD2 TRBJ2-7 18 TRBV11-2 TGTGCCAGCAGCAAAAGAGACAATTGGCTAGCGGGGTACTACGAGCAGTACTTC CASSKRDNWLAGYYEQYF
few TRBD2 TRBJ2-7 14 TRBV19 TGTGCCAGTAGTATCGGGCTAGCGGGAGACGAGCAGTACTTC CASSIGLAGDEQYF
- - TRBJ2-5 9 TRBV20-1 TGCAGTGCCGGGGGGACCCAGTACTTC CSAGGTQYF
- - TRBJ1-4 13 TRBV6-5 TGTGCCAGCAAACGCGGGGGGGTTGAAAAACTGTTTTTT CASKRGGVEKLFF
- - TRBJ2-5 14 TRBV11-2 TGTGCCAGCAGCTTAATGAGCGGACAAGAGACCCAGTACTTC CASSLMSGQETQYF
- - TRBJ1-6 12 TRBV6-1 TGTGCCAGCAGTGAAGATTACAGGAAAATACACTTT CASSEDYRKIHF
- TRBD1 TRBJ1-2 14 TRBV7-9 TGTGCCAGCAGCTTCGACGACAGGGGGTTTCGCTACACCTTC CASSFDDRGFRYTF
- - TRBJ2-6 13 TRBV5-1 TGCGCCAGCAGCTGGGCCGGGGCCAACGTCCTGACTTTC CASSWAGANVLTF
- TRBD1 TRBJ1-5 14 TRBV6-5 TGTGCCAGCAGTATCGGGACAGAGAATCAGCCCCAGCATTTT CASSIGTENQPQHF
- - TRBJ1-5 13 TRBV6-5 TGTGCCAGCAGTCTGGACAGCTATCAGCCCCAGCATTTT CASSLDSYQPQHF
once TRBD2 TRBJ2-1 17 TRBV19 TGTGCCAGTAGTATAGCGCGACTAGCGGGAGGTAAGAATGAGCAGTTCTTC CASSIARLAGGKNEQFF
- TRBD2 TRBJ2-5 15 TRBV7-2 TGTGCCAGCAGCTCCGCTAGCGGGAGGTTGGAGACCCAGTACTTC CASSSASGRLETQYF
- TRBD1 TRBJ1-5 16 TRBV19 TGTGCCAGTAGTTCACTACAGGGGGCAAGAGATCAGCCCCAGCATTTT CASSSLQGARDQPQHF
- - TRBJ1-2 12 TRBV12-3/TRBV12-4 TGTGCCAGCAGCCCCCGGTGGAGTGGCTACACCTTC CASSPRWSGYTF
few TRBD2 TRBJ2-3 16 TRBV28 TGTGCCAGCAGGTCACGGCGTCTAGCGGGTACAGATACGCAGTATTTT CASRSRRLAGTDTQYF
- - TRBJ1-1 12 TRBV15 TGTGCCACCAGCCCAATGAACACTGAAGCTTTCTTT CATSPMNTEAFF
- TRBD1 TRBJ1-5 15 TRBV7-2 TGTGCCAGCAGCTTAGGGACAGGGGCCAATCAGCCCCAGCATTTT CASSLGTGANQPQHF
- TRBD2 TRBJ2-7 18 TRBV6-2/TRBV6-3 TGTGCCAGCAGTTACCTAGCGGGAGGCCCTTGGGAATCCTACGAGCAGTACTTC CASSYLAGGPWESYEQYF